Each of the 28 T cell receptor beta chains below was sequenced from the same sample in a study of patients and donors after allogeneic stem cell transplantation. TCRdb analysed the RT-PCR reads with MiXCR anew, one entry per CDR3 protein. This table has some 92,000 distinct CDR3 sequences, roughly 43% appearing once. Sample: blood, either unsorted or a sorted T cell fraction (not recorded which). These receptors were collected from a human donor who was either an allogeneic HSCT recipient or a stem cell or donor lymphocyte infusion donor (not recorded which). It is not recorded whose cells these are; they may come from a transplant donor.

This chain's CDR3 is CASSHRGRVQETQYF. Written as DNA, the CDR3 is TGTGCCAGCAGTCATCGAGGGAGGGTACAAGAGACCCAGTACTTC. J is TRBJ2-5 and V is TRBV28, with TRBD2 matching over 7 bases. The germline V gene has CDR1 MDHEN and CDR2 SYDVKM. V lost 5 bases to trimming and J lost 2 bases; unmatched junction nucleotides: 8. The CDR3 has 15 residues.

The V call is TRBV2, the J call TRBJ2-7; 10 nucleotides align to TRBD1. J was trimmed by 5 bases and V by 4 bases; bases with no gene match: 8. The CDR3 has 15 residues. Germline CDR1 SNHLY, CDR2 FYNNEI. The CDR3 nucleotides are TGTGCCAGCAGTGGGCGGGACAGGGGAAAGAACGAGCAGTACTTC. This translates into CASSGRDRGKNEQYF. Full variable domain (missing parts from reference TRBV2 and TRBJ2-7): EPEVTQTPSHQVTQMGQEVILRCVPISNHLYFYWYRQILGQKVEFLVSFYNNEISEKSEIFDDQFSVERPDGSNFTLKIRSTKLEDSAMYFCASSGRDRGKNEQYFGPGTRLTVT.

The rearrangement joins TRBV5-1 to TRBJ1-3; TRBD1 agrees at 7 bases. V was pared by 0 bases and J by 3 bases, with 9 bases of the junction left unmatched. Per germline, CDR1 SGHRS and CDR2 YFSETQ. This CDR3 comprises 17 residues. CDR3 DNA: TGCGCCAGCAGCTTGGTAGGGGGCGCAGGATTTGGAAACACCATATATTTT. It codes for CASSLVGGAGFGNTIYF. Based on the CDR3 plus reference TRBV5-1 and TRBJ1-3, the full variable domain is KAGVTQTPRYLIKTRGQQVTLSCSPISGHRSVSWYQQTPGQGLQFLFEYFSETQRNKGNFPGRFSGRQFSNSRSEMNVSTLELGDSALYLCASSLVGGAGFGNTIYFGEGSWLTVV.

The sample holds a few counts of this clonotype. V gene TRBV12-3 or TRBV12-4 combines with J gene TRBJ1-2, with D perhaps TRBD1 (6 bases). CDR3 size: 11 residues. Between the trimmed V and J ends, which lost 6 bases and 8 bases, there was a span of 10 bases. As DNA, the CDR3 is TGTGCCAGCAGCACAGGGCCGGGCTACACCTTC. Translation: CASSTGPGYTF.

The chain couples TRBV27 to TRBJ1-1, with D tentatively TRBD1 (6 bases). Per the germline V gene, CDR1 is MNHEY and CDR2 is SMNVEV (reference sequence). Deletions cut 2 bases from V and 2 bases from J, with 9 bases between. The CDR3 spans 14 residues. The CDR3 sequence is CASSLRGANTEAFF. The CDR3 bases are TGTGCCAGCAGTTTACGGGGGGCAAACACTGAAGCTTTCTTT.

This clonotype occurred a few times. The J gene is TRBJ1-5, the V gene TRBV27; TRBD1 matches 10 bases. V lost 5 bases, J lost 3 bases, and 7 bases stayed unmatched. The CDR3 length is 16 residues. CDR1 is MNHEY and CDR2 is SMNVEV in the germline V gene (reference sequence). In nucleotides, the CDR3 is TGTGCCAGCAGTGTTGGGACAGGGGCATCCAATCAGCCCCAGCATTTT. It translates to CASSVGTGASNQPQHF.

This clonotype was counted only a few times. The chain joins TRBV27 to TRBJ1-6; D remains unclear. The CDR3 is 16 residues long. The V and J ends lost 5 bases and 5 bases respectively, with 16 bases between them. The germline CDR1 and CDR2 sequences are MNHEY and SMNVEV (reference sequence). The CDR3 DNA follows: TGTGCCAGCAGTATGAACCCGGGCCGAAATAATTCACCCCTCCACTTT. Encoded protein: CASSMNPGRNNSPLHF.

CDR3 in amino acids: CATTDPRGRGNTIYF. CDR3 DNA sequence: TGTGCCACTACTGACCCCAGGGGGCGAGGAAACACCATATATTTT. The V call is TRBV10-3, the J call TRBJ1-3; 8 positions agree with TRBD1. Germline values: CDR1 ENHRY, CDR2 SYGVKD. V shed 10 bases, J shed 4 bases, and the junction held 12 bases outside the gene matches. This CDR3 contains 15 residues.

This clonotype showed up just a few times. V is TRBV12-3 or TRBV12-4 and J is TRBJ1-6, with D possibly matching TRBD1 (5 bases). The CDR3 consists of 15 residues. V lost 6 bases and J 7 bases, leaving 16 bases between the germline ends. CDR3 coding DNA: TGTGCCAGCAGAGGGCAGGGTCTAGACAATTCACCCCTCCACTTT. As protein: CASRGQGLDNSPLHF.

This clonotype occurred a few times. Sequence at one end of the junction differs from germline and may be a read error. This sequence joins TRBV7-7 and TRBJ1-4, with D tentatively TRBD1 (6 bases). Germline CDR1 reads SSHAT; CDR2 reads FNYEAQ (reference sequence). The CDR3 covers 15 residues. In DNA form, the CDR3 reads TGTGCTAGCAGCTTAGGGGGGGATTCGAATGAAAAACTGTTTTTT. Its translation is CASSLGGDSNEKLFF.

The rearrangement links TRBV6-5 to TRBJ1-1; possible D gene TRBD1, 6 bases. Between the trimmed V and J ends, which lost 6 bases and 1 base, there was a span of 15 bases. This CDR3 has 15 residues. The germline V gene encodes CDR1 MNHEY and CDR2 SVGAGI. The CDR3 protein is CASSVTGAWNTEAFF. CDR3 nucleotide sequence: TGTGCCAGCAGCGTAACGGGGGCGTGGAACACTGAAGCTTTCTTT.

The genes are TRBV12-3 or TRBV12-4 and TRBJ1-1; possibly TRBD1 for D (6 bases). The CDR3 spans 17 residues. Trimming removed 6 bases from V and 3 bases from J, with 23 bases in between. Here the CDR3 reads CASSPGVAVILDTEAFF. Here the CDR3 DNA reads TGTGCCAGCAGCCCAGGGGTCGCGGTAATCTTGGACACTGAAGCTTTCTTT.

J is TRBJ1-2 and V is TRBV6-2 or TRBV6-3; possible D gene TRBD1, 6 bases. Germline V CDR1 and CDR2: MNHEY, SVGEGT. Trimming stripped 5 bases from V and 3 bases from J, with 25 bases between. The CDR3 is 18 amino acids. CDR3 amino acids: CASSRKGFGQMGDYGYTF. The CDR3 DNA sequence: TGTGCCAGCAGTCGTAAAGGATTCGGACAGATGGGAGACTATGGCTACACCTTC.

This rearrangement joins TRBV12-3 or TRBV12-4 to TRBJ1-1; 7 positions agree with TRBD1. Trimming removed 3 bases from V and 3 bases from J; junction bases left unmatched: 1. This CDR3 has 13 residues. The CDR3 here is CASSFGQDTEAFF. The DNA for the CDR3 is TGTGCCAGCAGTTTTGGACAGGACACTGAAGCTTTCTTT.

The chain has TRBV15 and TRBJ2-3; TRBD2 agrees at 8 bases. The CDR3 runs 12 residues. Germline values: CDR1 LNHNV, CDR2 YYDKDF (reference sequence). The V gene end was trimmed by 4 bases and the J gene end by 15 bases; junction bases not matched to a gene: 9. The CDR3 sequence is CATSIAGGRYYF. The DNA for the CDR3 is TGTGCCACCAGCATAGCGGGCGGGAGGTACTATTTT.

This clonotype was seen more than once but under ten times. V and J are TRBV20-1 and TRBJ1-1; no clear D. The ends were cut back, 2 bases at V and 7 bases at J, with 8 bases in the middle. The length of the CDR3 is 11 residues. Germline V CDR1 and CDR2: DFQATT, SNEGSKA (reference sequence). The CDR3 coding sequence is TGCAGTGCTAGATCCGTTAGTGAAGCTTTCTTT. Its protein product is CSARSVSEAFF.

For the CDR3, the DNA is TGTGCCAGCAGCGTCGGAGGTCAGACCGGGGAGCTGTTTTTT. Translating it yields CASSVGGQTGELFF. V is TRBV9 and J is TRBJ2-2; the D gene is possibly TRBD2 (5 bases). Trimming pared 2 bases from V and 5 bases from J, leaving 10 bases between. CDR1 and CDR2 from the germline V gene are SGDLS and YYNGEE. This CDR3 comprises 14 residues.

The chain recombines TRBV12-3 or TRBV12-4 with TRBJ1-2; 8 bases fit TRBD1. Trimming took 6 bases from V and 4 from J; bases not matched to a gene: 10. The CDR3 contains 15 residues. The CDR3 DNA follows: TGTGCCAGCAGACTGACAGGGGTACTTTCCTATGGCTACACCTTC. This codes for CASRLTGVLSYGYTF.

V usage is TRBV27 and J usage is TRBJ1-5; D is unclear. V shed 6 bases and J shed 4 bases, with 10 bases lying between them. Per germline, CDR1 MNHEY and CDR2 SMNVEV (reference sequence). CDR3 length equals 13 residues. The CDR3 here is CASSLRRNQPQHF. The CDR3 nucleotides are TGTGCCAGCAGCCTTCGACGGAATCAGCCCCAGCATTTT.

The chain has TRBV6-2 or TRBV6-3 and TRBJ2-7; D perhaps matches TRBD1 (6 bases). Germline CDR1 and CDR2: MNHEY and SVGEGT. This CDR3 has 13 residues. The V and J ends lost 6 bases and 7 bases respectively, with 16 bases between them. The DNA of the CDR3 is TGTGCCAGCAGAACCCAAAGCAGGGGTGAGCAGTACTTC. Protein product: CASRTQSRGEQYF.

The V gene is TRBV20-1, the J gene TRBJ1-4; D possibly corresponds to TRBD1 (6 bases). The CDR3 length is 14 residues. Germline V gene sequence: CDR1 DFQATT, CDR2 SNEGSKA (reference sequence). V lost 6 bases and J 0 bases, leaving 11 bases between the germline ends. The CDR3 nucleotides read TGCAGTGCGACCAGGGGCGCAACTAATGAAAAACTGTTTTTT. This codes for CSATRGATNEKLFF.

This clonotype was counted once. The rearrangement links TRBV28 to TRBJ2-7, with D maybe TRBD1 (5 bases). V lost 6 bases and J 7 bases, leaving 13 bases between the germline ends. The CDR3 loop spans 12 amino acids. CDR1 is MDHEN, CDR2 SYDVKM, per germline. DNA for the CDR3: TGTGCCAGCAGCTCCCCCAGGGTGGAGCAGTACTTC. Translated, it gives CASSSPRVEQYF. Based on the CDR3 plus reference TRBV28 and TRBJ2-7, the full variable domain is DVKVTQSSRYLVKRTGEKVFLECVQDMDHENMFWYRQDPGLGLRLIYFSYDVKMKEKGDIPEGYSVSREKKERFSLILESASTNQTSMYLCASSSPRVEQYFGPGTRLTVT.

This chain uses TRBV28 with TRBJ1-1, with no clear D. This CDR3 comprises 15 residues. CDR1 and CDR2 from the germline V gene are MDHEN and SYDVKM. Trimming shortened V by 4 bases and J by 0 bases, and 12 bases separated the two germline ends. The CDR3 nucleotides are TGTGCCAGCAGTTCTGAGGCACTCATGAACACTGAAGCTTTCTTT. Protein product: CASSSEALMNTEAFF.

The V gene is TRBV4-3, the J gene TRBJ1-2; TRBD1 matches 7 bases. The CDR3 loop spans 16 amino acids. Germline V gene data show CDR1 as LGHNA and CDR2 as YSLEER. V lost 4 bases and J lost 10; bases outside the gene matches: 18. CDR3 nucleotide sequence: TGCGCCAGCAGCCCAGATCCGAGGGACAGCGCTGGTGACTACACCTTC. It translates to CASSPDPRDSAGDYTF.

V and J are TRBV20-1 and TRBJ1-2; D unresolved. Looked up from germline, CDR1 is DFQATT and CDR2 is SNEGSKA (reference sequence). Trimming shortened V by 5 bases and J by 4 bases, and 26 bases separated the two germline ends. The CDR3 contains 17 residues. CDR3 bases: TGCAGTGCTCGGTCTGGGGTGTCGGAGCGTGGGTCCTATGGCTACACCTTC. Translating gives CSARSGVSERGSYGYTF.

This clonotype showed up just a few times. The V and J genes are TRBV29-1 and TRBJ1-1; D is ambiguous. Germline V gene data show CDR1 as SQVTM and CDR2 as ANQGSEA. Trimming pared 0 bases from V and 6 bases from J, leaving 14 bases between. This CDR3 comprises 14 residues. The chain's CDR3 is CSVEDTVSGSEAFF. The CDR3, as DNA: TGCAGCGTTGAAGACACAGTGTCGGGGTCTGAAGCTTTCTTT.

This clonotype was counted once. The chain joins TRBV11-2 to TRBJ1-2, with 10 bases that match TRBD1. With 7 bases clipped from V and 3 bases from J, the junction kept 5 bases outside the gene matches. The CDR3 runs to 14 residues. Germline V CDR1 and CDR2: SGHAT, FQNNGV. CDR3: CASTPDRGDYGYTF. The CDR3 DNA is TGTGCCAGCACCCCGGACAGGGGGGACTATGGCTACACCTTC.

CDR3 coding DNA: TGTGCCAGCTTAAACTCTGTGAACACTGAAGCTTTCTTT. Residues: CASLNSVNTEAFF. The V gene is TRBV7-9, the J gene TRBJ1-1; D gene uncertain. Germline values: CDR1 SEHNR, CDR2 FQNEAQ (reference sequence). The V end lost 8 bases, the J end lost 0 bases, and 10 bases lay between the germline ends. The CDR3 is 13 residues long.